One and the same sample provided the 5 T cell receptor beta chains below, sequenced in a study of T cell changes during pregnancy in multiple sclerosis. Sequencing used immunoSEQ multiplex PCR; TCRdb keeps in-frame clones, though not all of them. The sample yields about 55,000 clones, 80% to 90% seen once. The sequences come from CD4+ T cells from peripheral blood mononuclear cells, collected in the first trimester of pregnancy. Every receptor here comes from a female donor with multiple sclerosis, enrolled in a pregnancy study.

The chain employs TRBV4-3 and TRBJ2-3, with D perhaps TRBD2 (6 bases). V lost 4 bases to trimming and J lost 5 bases, with 19 bases between them. CDR3 length: 16 amino acids. From germline, CDR1 is LGHNA and CDR2 YSLEER. The CDR3 reads CASSPHGTDLGDTQYF. The CDR3 coding sequence is TGCGCCAGCAGCCCCCACGGGACTGACTTAGGAGATACGCAGTATTTT.

This clone appeared a few times. This chain connects TRBV21-1 to TRBJ2-7; the D call TRBD1 from the table was never checked on the DNA. TRBV21-1 is recorded as a pseudogene. The CDR3 consists of 14 residues. The CDR3 sequence: CASSKFQVTYEQYF. CDR3 DNA sequence: TGTGCCAGCAGCAAATTTCAGGTCACCTACGAGCAGTACTTC.

This clone occurred a few times. V and J are TRBV16 and TRBJ1-1; D is unclear. Between the trimmed V and J ends, which lost 2 bases and 0 bases, there was a span of 10 bases. The CDR3 extends over 15 amino acids. Germline V gene lookup returns CDR1 KGHSY and CDR2 FQNENV. In nucleotides, the CDR3 is TGTGCCAGCAGCCAAACATCCAGTATGAACACTGAAGCTTTCTTT. Amino acid sequence: CASSQTSSMNTEAFF. Full variable domain (remainder filled in from reference TRBV16 and TRBJ1-1): GEEVAQTPKHLVRGEGQKAKLYCAPIKGHSYVFWYQQVLKNEFKFLISFQNENVFDETGMPKERFSAKCLPNSPCSLEIQATKLEDSAVYFCASSQTSSMNTEAFFGQGTRLTVV.

J is TRBJ1-1 and V is TRBV9; 8 bases match TRBD1. Germline CDR1 and CDR2: SGDLS and YYNGEE. Trimming cost V 2 bases and J 3 bases; bases outside gene matches: 6. CDR3 length equals 15 residues. The CDR3 sequence: CASSVQGAADTEAFF. The DNA for the CDR3 is TGTGCCAGCAGCGTTCAGGGGGCGGCGGACACTGAAGCTTTCTTT.

The CDR3 protein is CASSVATGVGGGNTIYF. The CDR3 nucleotides are TGTGCCAGCAGCGTAGCTACGGGGGTCGGGGGTGGAAACACCATATATTTT. This chain joins TRBV9 and TRBJ1-3; tentatively, D is TRBD1 (5 bases). The germline gives CDR1 SGDLS, CDR2 YYNGEE. This CDR3 comprises 17 residues. V lost 0 bases to trimming and J lost 3 bases, with 16 bases between them.